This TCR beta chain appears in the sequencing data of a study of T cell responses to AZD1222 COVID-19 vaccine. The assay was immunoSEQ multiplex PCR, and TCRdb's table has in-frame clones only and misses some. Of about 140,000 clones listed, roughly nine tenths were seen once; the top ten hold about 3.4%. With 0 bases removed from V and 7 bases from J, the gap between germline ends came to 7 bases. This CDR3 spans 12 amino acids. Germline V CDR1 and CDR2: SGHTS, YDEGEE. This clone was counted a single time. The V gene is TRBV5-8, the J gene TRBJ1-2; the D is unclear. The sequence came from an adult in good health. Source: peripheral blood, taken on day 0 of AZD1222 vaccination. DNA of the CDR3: TGTGCCAGCAGCTTGGATTTGAGTGGCTACACCTTC. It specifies CASSLDLSGYTF.